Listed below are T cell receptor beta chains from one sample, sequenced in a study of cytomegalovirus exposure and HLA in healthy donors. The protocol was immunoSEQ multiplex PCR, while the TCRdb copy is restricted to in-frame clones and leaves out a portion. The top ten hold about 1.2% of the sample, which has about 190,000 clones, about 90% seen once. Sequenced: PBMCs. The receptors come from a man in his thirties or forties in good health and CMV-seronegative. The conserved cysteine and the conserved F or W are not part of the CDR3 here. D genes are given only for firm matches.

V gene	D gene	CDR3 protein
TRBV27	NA	ASSLLSGYEQY
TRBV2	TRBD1	ASSDRSGTGQPQH
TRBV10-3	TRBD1	ASSYRQGSYEQY
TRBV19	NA	ASNEGYNEQF
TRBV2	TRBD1	ASTWTGRDTEAF
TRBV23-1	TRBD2	ASSQSGLAGGPSYNEQF
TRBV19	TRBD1	ASSPRDRGYT
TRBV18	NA	ASSPPLPGTDTQY
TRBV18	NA	AGGSGDTGANVLT
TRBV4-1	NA	ASSQADTSNQPQH
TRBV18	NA	ASSPVAPSYEQY
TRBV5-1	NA	ASSNIGGALAKNIQY
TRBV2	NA	ASSEDRVSPLH
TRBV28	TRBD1	ASSQYLGQGGGAKDNEQF
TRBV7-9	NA	SSSLARRVGADTQY
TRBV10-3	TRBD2	AISGSLAGSYEQY
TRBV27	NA	ASSSRGYGYT
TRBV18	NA	ASSPGGKNQPQH
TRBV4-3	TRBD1	ASSQEIWQQGANTGELF
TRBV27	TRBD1	ASRGQTYSNQPQH
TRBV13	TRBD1	ASSEETGEDGYT
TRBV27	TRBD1	ASGYLGQDTH
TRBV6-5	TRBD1	ASRRTGDQPQH
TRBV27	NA	ASSPAGTRTALGLSGNTIY
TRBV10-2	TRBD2	ASSGRTSGSFEQY
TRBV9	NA	ASSALGGEVYEQF
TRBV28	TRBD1	ASTEDRGRIYGYT
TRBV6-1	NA	ASFRQSNQPQH
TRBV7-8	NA	ASSLAGVSYEQY
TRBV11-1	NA	ASSLARQGANTGELF
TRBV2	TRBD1	AGSGTANTGELF
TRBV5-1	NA	ASTRTLSSGANGLT
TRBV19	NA	ASSIDYTTREQY
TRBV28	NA	ASREGRKVNYGYT
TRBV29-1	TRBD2	SVGRGGRGETQY
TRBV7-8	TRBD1	ASSGAGTGIKTNEKLF
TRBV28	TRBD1	ASSLQQGPPAEQY
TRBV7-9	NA	ASNGRSRGYNEQF
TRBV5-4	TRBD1	ASSSGWDGTGPQNYGYT
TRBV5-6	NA	ASSFPTDSSEAF
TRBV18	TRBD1	ASSPGTGKYEQY
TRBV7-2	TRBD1	ASSLAGQVGSPLH
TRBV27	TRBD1	ASSPRDRGGEQY
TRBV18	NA	ASSPLADSGNTIY
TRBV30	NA	AWSRDRSNQPQH
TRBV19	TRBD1	ASRGQINQPQH
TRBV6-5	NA	ASSLGGSNEQF
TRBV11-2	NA	ASSFLRATEAF
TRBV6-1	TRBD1	ASRTGGSGANGLT
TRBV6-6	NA	ASGEEAF
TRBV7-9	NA	ASSPGDYNSPLH
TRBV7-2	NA	ASSSFPQGRAF